This paragraph covers one T cell receptor (beta chain) sequence. This may be a read error, as it is one base from a much larger clone. Amplified regions were TCR beta CDR3 sequences from RNA transcripts. Carried out on the TCR CDR3, a first-round RT-PCR used the HTBI primer set. MiXCR, applied by TCRdb to the multiplex PCR reads, yields one record per CDR3 protein. The sample shows about 700,000 distinct CDR3 sequences, about 14% of them seen only once. This entry belongs to a study of T cells in Graves' hyperthyroidism and ophthalmopathy. Pregnant or lactating patients were excluded, as were those with uncontrolled infection or other autoimmune disease. The PBMCs were sourced from fresh peripheral blood (about 9.6 ml). The sequence came from a woman between 18 and 29 years old with Graves' hyperthyroidism. Input material: blood.

CDR3 sequence: CASSLAGTGGTGELFF. For the CDR3, the DNA is TGTGCCAGCAGCTTAGCGGGGACAGGGGGCACCGGGGAGCTGTTTTTT. J is TRBJ2-2 and V is TRBV7-6; 11 positions match TRBD1. V shed 0 bases, J shed 4 bases, and the junction held 1 base outside the gene matches. The CDR3 is 16 amino acids. Per the germline V gene, CDR1 is SGHVS and CDR2 is FNYEAQ.